Below, 24 T cell receptor beta chains from the same sample are listed, as sequenced in a study of cytomegalovirus exposure and HLA in healthy donors. The PCR used 60 Vbeta and 13 Jbeta primers. Some clones are missing from TCRdb's copy, which holds only in-frame ones; the method was immunoSEQ multiplex PCR. The data contain some 90,000 clones, approximately 64% of them singletons. The sequenced material came from PBMCs. The receptors come from a boy younger than 18 in good health and CMV-seropositive.

Only one count was recorded for this clone. V is TRBV30 and J is TRBJ1-2; possible D gene TRBD1, 5 bases. The CDR3 sequence is 15 residues long. Germline V gene data show CDR1 as GTSNPN and CDR2 as SVGIG (reference sequence). The ends were cut back, 4 bases at V and 5 bases at J, with 20 bases in the middle. CDR3 coding DNA: TGTGCCTGGACAGGGAGGTCGATGGGGGATTATGGCTACACCTTC. This codes for CAWTGRSMGDYGYTF.

The chain joins TRBV5-1 to TRBJ1-6; D is undetermined. The V end lost 0 bases, the J end lost 8 bases, and 9 bases lay between the germline ends. The CDR3 totals 14 residues. Germline assignment: CDR1 SGHRS and CDR2 YFSETQ. CDR3 coding DNA: TGCGCCAGCAGCTTGGAATGGGCAGATTCACCCCTCCACTTT. It encodes CASSLEWADSPLHF.

The chain has TRBV5-1 and TRBJ2-3; maybe TRBD2 (6 bases). V was shortened by 5 bases and J by 6 bases, with 19 bases between the two germline ends. This CDR3 has 15 amino acids. The V gene's germline CDR1 is SGHRS and CDR2 YFSETQ. The CDR3 loop reads CASRDGSGGPDTQYF. The CDR3 region has the DNA TGCGCCAGCAGGGACGGTAGCGGAGGCCCCGATACGCAGTATTTT. Full variable domain (outside the CDR3, taken from reference TRBV5-1 and TRBJ2-3): KAGVTQTPRYLIKTRGQQVTLSCSPISGHRSVSWYQQTPGQGLQFLFEYFSETQRNKGNFPGRFSGRQFSNSRSEMNVSTLELGDSALYLCASRDGSGGPDTQYFGPGTRLTVL.

The genes are TRBV21-1 and TRBJ2-6; the table calls TRBD1, which could not be checked here. TRBV21-1 is listed as a pseudogene. The CDR3 has 17 amino acids. The CDR3 nucleotides read TGTGCCAGCAGCCCACGCACTTCAGGGACTGGGGCCAACGTCCTGACTTTC. It encodes CASSPRTSGTGANVLTF.

This chain connects TRBV7-6 to TRBJ1-1; possibly TRBD1 for D (6 bases). Between the trimmed V and J ends, which lost 3 bases and 5 bases, there was a span of 13 bases. Germline V gives CDR1 SGHVS, CDR2 FNYEAQ. This CDR3 is 14 amino acids long. The CDR3 DNA is TGTGCCAGCAGCTTGGGGGGGCTGGGAACTGAAGCTTTCTTT. This codes for CASSLGGLGTEAFF.

The chain joins TRBV6-1 to TRBJ1-2; the match to TRBD1 covers 7 bases. From germline, CDR1 is MNHNS and CDR2 SASEGT. Trimming cost V 5 bases and J 3 bases; bases outside gene matches: 3. The CDR3 extends over 13 amino acids. In DNA, the CDR3 is TGTGCCAGCAGTCCTCAGGGGGACTATGGCTACACCTTC. This translates into CASSPQGDYGYTF.

V is TRBV19 and J is TRBJ1-5; no clear D gene. CDR3 size: 17 residues. The V gene's germline CDR1 is LNHDA and CDR2 SQIVND (reference sequence). V gave up 5 bases and J gave up 5 bases, with 22 bases separating them. The CDR3 here is CASSPRQVPVPDQPQHF. The CDR3 nucleotides are TGTGCCAGTAGTCCCCGTCAGGTCCCCGTCCCGGATCAGCCCCAGCATTTT.

The J gene is TRBJ2-7, the V gene TRBV5-4; a possible D gene is TRBD1 (5 bases). CDR3 length: 14 residues. Germline V gene lookup returns CDR1 SGHNT and CDR2 YYREEE (reference sequence). The germline V and J ends were trimmed by 3 bases and 0 bases, with 10 bases remaining between them. The CDR3 bases are TGTGCCAGCAGCTCAGACAGAAGCTCCTACGAGCAGTACTTC. This sequence encodes CASSSDRSSYEQYF.

V gene TRBV6-6 combines with J gene TRBJ2-2; 11 nucleotides align to TRBD1. CDR1 is MNHNY, CDR2 SVGAGI, per germline (reference sequence). The CDR3 is 16 residues long. After removal of 6 bases from V and 6 bases from J, the junction contained 9 bases not matched to a gene. CDR3 DNA sequence: TGTGCCAGCAGGCTAGGGACAGGGGGTTTAGCCGGGGAGCTGTTTTTT. Translation: CASRLGTGGLAGELFF.

This clone was seen just once. V and J are TRBV27 and TRBJ1-6; no definite D call. The CDR3 runs 16 residues. The germline V gene encodes CDR1 MNHEY and CDR2 SMNVEV (reference sequence). V was cut by 6 bases and J by 9 bases, with 21 bases left in between. The CDR3 DNA sequence: TGTGCCAGCAGGGTCTCACAGCCTTTTGGTGGTTCACCCCTCCACTTT. This codes for CASRVSQPFGGSPLHF.

In DNA, the CDR3 is TGTGCCAGTAATCCTAGCGGGGGCGGTGAGACCCAGTACTTC. This encodes CASNPSGGGETQYF. The V gene is TRBV19, the J gene TRBJ2-5, with 10 bases lining up with TRBD2. J lost 5 bases, V lost 7 bases, and 7 bases had no gene match. The CDR3 loop spans 14 amino acids. Germline loops: CDR1 LNHDA, CDR2 SQIVND (reference sequence).

The J gene is TRBJ1-1, the V gene TRBV7-9; 7 bases line up with TRBD1. Germline V gives CDR1 SEHNR, CDR2 FQNEAQ (reference sequence). Germline trimming cut 6 bases from V and 4 bases from J; bases unmatched to any gene: 8. The length of the CDR3 is 14 residues. The CDR3 nucleotides are TGTGCCAGCAGTCTCAATCAGGGGGGCACTGAAGCTTTCTTT. Its translation: CASSLNQGGTEAFF.

This chain joins TRBV30 and TRBJ2-7; tentatively, D is TRBD2 (5 bases). Trimming removed 2 bases from V and 7 bases from J, with 15 bases in between. Germline CDR1 and CDR2: GTSNPN and SVGIG (reference sequence). The CDR3 runs 13 residues. CDR3 loop: CAWSLWESGEQYF. CDR3 nucleotide sequence: TGTGCCTGGAGTCTGTGGGAGTCGGGGGAGCAGTACTTC.

The J gene is TRBJ2-7, the V gene TRBV30, with 9 bases lining up with TRBD1. Germline CDR1 is GTSNPN and CDR2 is SVGIG (reference sequence). CDR3 size: 14 residues. With 5 bases clipped from V and 1 base from J, the junction kept 6 bases outside the gene matches. The CDR3 reads CAWGTGGASYEQYF. Here the CDR3 DNA reads TGTGCCTGGGGAACAGGGGGCGCTTCCTACGAGCAGTACTTC.

This sequence joins TRBV4-3 and TRBJ2-2, with D possibly TRBD1 on 5 matching bases. Germline V gene sequence: CDR1 LGHNA, CDR2 YSLEER. The CDR3 extends over 15 amino acids. The germline V and J ends were trimmed by 5 bases and 4 bases, with 14 bases remaining between them. CDR3 coding DNA: TGCGCCAGCAGCTATCTAAGGGGCGGCACCGGGGAGCTGTTTTTT. Translating gives CASSYLRGGTGELFF.

The CDR3 loop reads CASSGDRVETQYF. In DNA, the CDR3 is TGTGCCAGCAGTGGCGACAGGGTTGAGACCCAGTACTTC. The V gene is TRBV2, the J gene TRBJ2-5; 7 nucleotides match TRBD1. The CDR3 sequence is 13 residues long. V lost 4 bases, J lost 5 bases, and 4 bases stayed unmatched. Per germline, CDR1 SNHLY and CDR2 FYNNEI.

The V gene is TRBV5-1, the J gene TRBJ1-3; D gene unclear. Germline-derived CDR1 and CDR2 are SGHRS and YFSETQ. The CDR3 runs 14 residues. Trimming left V 4 bases short and J 4 bases short, with 12 bases between. The CDR3 bases are TGCGCCAGCAGCCCCGGAGCCTCCGGAAACACCATATATTTT. Amino acid sequence: CASSPGASGNTIYF.

This clone was detected only a few times. The chain uses TRBV25-1 and TRBJ1-3, with 12 bases that match TRBD1. This CDR3 spans 15 amino acids. With 6 bases clipped from V and 4 bases from J, the junction kept 4 bases outside the gene matches. The V gene's germline CDR1 is MGHDK and CDR2 SYGVNS. The CDR3 here is CASRGQGAQGNTIYF. The CDR3 DNA follows: TGTGCCAGCAGGGGACAGGGGGCGCAGGGAAACACCATATATTTT.

The genes are TRBV6-5 and TRBJ2-7; 11 bases are a match to TRBD1. V shed 6 bases and J 2 bases; nucleotides not matched to a gene: 3. CDR3 length equals 14 residues. Per germline, CDR1 MNHEY and CDR2 SVGAGI. The CDR3 spells CASSRGQGAYEQYF. The CDR3 DNA sequence: TGTGCCAGCAGCCGGGGACAGGGGGCCTACGAGCAGTACTTC.

The V call is TRBV6-1, the J call TRBJ2-2; 9 nucleotides match TRBD1. V dropped 7 bases and J dropped 3; count of bases not matched to a gene: 3. CDR3 size: 14 residues. CDR1 and CDR2 (germline): MNHNS, SASEGT. CDR3 region: CASTRTGDTGELFF. CDR3 DNA: TGTGCCAGCACTAGGACAGGGGACACCGGGGAGCTGTTTTTT.

This chain connects TRBV5-6 to TRBJ2-7; a weak D match, TRBD2 (5 bases). This CDR3 has 13 amino acids. Germline loops: CDR1 SGHDT, CDR2 YYEEEE. The germline V and J ends were trimmed by 4 bases and 6 bases, with 14 bases remaining between them. The CDR3 loop is CASSPNRGSEQYF. The CDR3, as DNA: TGTGCCAGCAGCCCAAATCGAGGGTCCGAGCAGTACTTC.

This chain uses TRBV7-7 with TRBJ1-5; 12 bases match TRBD1. In germline, CDR1 is SSHAT, CDR2 FNYEAQ (reference sequence). The CDR3 has 17 amino acids. V shed 4 bases and J 5 bases; nucleotides not matched to a gene: 9. In nucleotides, the CDR3 is TGTGCCAGCAGCTATATAGGGGGGACAGGGGGCGATCAGCCCCAGCATTTT. Its translation is CASSYIGGTGGDQPQHF.

V is TRBV7-8 and J is TRBJ1-5; D is uncertain. Trimming removed 5 bases at V and 0 bases at J, with 17 bases between. The CDR3 has 17 amino acids. Per germline, CDR1 SGHVS and CDR2 FQNEAQ. CDR3 sequence: CASSPTWASYSNQPQHF. The CDR3 nucleotides are TGTGCCAGCAGCCCCACATGGGCGTCCTATAGCAATCAGCCCCAGCATTTT.

Here the CDR3 reads CASSPLGGYEQYF. As DNA, the CDR3 is TGTGCCAGCTCACCACTAGGGGGCTACGAGCAGTACTTC. This chain joins TRBV18 and TRBJ2-7, with D possibly TRBD1 on 6 matching bases. The CDR3 has 13 residues. Trimming shortened V by 1 base and J by 3 bases, and 7 bases separated the two germline ends. Germline V lookup: CDR1 KGHSH, CDR2 LQKENI.